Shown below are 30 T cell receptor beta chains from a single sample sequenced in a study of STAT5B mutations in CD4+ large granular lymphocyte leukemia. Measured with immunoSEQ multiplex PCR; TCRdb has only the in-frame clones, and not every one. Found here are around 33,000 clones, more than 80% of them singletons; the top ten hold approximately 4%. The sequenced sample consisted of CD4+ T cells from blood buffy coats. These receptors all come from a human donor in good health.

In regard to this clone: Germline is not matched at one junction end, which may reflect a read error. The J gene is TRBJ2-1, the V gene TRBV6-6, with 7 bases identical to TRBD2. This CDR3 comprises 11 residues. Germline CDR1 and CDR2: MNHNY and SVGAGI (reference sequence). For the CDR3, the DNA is TGTGCCAGCCAGGGAGGGAGACACCCCCTCTTC. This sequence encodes CASQGGRHPLF.

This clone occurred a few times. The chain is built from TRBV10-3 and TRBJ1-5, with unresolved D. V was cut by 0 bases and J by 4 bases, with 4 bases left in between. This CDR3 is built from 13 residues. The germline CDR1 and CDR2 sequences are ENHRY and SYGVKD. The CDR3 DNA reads TGTGCCATCAGTGAGTCCGAGAATCAGCCCCAGCATTTT. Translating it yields CAISESENQPQHF.

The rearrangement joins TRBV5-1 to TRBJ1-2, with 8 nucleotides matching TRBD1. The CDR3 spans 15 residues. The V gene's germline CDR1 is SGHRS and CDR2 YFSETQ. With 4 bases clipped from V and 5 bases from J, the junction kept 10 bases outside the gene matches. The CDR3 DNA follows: TGCGCCAGCAGCGTCGACAGGGGACAACTTTATGGCTACACCTTC. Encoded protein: CASSVDRGQLYGYTF.

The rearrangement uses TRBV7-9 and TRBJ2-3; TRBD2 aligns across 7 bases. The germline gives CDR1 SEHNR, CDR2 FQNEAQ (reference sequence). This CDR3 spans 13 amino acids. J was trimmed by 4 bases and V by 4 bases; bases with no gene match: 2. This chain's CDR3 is CASSWGGSDTQYF. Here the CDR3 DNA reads TGTGCCAGCAGCTGGGGGGGGTCAGATACGCAGTATTTT. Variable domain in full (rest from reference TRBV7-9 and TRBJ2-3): DTGVSQNPRHKITKRGQNVTFRCDPISEHNRLYWYRQTLGQGPEFLTYFQNEAQLEKSRLLSDRFSAERPKGSFSTLEIQRTEQGDSAMYLCASSWGGSDTQYFGPGTRLTVL.

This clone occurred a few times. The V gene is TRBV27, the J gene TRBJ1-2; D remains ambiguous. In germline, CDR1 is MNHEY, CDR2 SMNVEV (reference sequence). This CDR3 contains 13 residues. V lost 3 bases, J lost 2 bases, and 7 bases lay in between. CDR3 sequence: CASSLGRNYGYTF. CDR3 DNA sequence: TGTGCCAGCAGTTTGGGAAGGAACTATGGCTACACCTTC.

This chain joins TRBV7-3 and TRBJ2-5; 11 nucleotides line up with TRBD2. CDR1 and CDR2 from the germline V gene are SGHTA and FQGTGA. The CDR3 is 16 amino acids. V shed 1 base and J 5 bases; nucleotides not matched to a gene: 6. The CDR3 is CASSLSPTSGIETQYF. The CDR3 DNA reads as TGTGCCAGCAGCTTAAGCCCGACTAGCGGGATTGAGACCCAGTACTTC. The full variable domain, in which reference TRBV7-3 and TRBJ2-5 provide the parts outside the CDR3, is GAGVSQTPSNKVTEKGKYVELRCDPISGHTALYWYRQSLGQGPEFLIYFQGTGAADDSGLPNDRFFAVRPEGSVSTLKIQRTERGDSAVYLCASSLSPTSGIETQYFGPGTRLLVL.

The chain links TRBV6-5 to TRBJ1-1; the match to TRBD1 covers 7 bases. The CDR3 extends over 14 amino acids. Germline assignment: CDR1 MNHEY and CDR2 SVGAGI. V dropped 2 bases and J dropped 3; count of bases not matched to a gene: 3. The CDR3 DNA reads TGTGCCAGCAGTTACACAGGGGTGGACACTGAAGCTTTCTTT. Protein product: CASSYTGVDTEAFF.

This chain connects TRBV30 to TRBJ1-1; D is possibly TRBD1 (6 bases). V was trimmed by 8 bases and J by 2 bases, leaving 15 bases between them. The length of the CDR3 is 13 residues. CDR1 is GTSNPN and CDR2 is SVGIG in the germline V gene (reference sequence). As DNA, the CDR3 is TGTGCCCGGTCGGACAGTCATAACACTGAAGCTTTCTTT. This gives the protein CARSDSHNTEAFF.

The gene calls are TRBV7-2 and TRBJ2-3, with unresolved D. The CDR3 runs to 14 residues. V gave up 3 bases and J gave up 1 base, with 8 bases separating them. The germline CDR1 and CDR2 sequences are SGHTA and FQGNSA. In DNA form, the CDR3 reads TGTGCCAGCAGCTTGTGGGAAGGCACAGATACGCAGTATTTT. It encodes CASSLWEGTDTQYF.

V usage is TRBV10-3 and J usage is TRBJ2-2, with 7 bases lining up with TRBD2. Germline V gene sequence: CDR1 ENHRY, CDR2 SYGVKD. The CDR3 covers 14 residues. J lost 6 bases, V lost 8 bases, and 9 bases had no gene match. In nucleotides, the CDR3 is TGTGCCATCGTCACTCAACGGGGGGCCGGGGAGCTGTTTTTT. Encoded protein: CAIVTQRGAGELFF.

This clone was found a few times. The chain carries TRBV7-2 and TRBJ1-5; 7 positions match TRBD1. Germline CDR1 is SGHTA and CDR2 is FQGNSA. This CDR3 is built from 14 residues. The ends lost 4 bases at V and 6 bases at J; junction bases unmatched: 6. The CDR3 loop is CASSSDRAGQPQHF. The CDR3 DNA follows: TGTGCCAGCAGCTCCGACAGGGCGGGTCAGCCCCAGCATTTT.

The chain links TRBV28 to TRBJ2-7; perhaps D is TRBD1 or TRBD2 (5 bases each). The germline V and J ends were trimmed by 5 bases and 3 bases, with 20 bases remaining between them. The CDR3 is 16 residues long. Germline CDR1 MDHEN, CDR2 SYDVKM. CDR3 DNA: TGTGCCAGCAGTCCCTCCCCGGGACCGATCTACTACGAGCAGTACTTC. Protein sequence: CASSPSPGPIYYEQYF.

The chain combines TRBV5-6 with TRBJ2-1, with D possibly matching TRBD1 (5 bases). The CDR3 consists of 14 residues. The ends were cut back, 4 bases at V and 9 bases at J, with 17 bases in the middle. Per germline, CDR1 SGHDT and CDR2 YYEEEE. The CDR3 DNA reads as TGTGCCAGCAGCAGGCGGACACTCCGGGCTGAGCAGTTCTTC. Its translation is CASSRRTLRAEQFF.

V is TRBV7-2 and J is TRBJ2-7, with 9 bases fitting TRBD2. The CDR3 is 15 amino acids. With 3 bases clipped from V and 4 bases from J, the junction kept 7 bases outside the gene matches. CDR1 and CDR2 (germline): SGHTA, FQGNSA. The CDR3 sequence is CASSFSSSGTYEQYF. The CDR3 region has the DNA TGTGCCAGCAGCTTCTCCTCTAGCGGGACTTACGAGCAGTACTTC.

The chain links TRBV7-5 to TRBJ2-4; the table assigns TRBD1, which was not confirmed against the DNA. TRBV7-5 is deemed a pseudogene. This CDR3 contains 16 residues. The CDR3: CARSLKAQVAKNIQYF. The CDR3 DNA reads TGTGCCAGAAGCTTAAAGGCCCAGGTAGCCAAAAACATTCAGTACTTC.

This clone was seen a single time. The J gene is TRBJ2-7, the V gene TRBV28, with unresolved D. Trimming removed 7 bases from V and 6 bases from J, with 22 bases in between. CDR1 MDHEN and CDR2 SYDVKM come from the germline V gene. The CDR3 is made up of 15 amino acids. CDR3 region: CASIPPAGRPSEQYF. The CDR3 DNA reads TGTGCCAGCATTCCCCCCGCCGGAAGGCCCTCCGAGCAGTACTTC.

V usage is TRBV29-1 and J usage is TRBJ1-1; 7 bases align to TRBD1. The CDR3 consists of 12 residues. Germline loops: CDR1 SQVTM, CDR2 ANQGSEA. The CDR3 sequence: CRIGGGGTEAFF. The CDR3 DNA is TGCAGAATAGGGGGCGGTGGCACTGAAGCTTTCTTT.

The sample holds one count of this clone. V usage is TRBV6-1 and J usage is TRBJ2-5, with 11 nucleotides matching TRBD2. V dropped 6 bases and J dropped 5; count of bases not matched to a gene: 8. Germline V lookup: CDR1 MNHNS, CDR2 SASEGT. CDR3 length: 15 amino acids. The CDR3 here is CASSDTSGRWETQYF. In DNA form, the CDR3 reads TGTGCCAGCAGCGACACTAGCGGGAGATGGGAGACCCAGTACTTC.

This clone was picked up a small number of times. The CDR3 spells CASSVLSTDEKLFF. The CDR3 DNA follows: TGTGCCAGCAGCGTCCTCTCGACGGATGAAAAACTGTTTTTT. The gene calls are TRBV9 and TRBJ1-4; D is ambiguous. The CDR3 is made up of 14 amino acids. Germline CDR1 reads SGDLS; CDR2 reads YYNGEE. V was shortened by 2 bases and J by 6 bases, with 11 bases between the two germline ends.

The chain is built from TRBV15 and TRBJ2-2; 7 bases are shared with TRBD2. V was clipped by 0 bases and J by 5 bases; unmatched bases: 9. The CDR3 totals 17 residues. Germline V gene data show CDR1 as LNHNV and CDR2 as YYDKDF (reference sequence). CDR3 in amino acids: CATSRDRGGATTGELFF. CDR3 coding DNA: TGTGCCACCAGCAGAGATAGGGGAGGGGCAACGACCGGGGAGCTGTTTTTT.

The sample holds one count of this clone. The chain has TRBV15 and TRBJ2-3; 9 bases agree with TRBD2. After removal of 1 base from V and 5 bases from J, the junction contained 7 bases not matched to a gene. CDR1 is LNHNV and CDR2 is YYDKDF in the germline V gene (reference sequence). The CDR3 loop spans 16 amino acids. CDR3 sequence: CATSRGSSGNLDTQYF. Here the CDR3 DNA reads TGTGCCACCAGCAGAGGTTCTAGCGGGAACTTAGATACGCAGTATTTT.

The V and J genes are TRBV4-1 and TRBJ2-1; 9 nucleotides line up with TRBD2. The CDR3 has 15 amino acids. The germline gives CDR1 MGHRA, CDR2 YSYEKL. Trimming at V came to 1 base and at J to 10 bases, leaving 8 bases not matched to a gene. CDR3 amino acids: CASSQALAGWSEQFF. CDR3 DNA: TGCGCCAGCAGCCAAGCTCTAGCGGGATGGAGCGAGCAGTTCTTC.

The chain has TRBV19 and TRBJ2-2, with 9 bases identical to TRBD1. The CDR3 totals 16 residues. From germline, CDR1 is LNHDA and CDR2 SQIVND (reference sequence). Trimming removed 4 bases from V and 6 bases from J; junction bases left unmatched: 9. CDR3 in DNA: TGTGCCAGTAGTACCCTCGACAGGGGGTTCCCCGGGGAGCTGTTTTTT. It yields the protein CASSTLDRGFPGELFF.

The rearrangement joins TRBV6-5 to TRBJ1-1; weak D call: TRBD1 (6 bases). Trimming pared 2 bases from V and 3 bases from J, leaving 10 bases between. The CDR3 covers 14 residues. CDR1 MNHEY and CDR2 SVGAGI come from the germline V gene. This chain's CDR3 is CASSYGGTDTEAFF. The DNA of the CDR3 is TGTGCCAGCAGTTACGGGGGCACGGACACTGAAGCTTTCTTT.

CDR3 nucleotides: TGTGCCAGCAGCCTAGGACTAGCGGACGCCTACGAGCAGTACTTC. Translating it yields CASSLGLADAYEQYF. V is TRBV11-2 and J is TRBJ2-7, with 10 bases aligning to TRBD2. The germline CDR1 and CDR2 sequences are SGHAT and FQNNGV. This CDR3 is 15 amino acids long. V lost 5 bases to trimming and J lost 2 bases; unmatched junction nucleotides: 6.

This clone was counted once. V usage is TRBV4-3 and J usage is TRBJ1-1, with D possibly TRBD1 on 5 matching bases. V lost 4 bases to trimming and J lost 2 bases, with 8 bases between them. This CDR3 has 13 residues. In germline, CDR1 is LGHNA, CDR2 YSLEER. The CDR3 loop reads CASSPGHNTEAFF. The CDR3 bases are TGCGCCAGCAGCCCCGGACACAACACTGAAGCTTTCTTT.

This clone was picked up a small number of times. The chain's CDR3 is CASSLVGLPQETQYF. In DNA form, the CDR3 reads TGTGCCAGCAGCTTAGTAGGACTACCACAAGAGACCCAGTACTTC. This chain links TRBV11-2 with TRBJ2-5; D is perhaps TRBD2 (6 bases). CDR3 size: 15 residues. The germline V gene has CDR1 SGHAT and CDR2 FQNNGV. The V and J ends lost 1 base and 2 bases respectively, with 11 bases between them.

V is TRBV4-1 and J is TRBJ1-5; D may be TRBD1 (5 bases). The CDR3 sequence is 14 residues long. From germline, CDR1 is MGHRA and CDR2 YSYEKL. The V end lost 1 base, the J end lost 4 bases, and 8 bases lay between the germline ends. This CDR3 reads CASSQVRENQPQHF. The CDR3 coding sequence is TGCGCCAGCAGCCAAGTCAGGGAAAATCAGCCCCAGCATTTT.

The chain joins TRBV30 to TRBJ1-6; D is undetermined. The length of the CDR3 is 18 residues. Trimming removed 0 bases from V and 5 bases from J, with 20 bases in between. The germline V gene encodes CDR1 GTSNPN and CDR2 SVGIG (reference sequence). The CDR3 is CAWSVGFLRGSDNSPLHF. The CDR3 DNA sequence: TGTGCCTGGAGTGTTGGGTTTCTTCGAGGGTCCGATAATTCACCCCTCCACTTT. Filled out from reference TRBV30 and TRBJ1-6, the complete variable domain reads SQTIHQWPATLVQPVGSPLSLECTVEGTSNPNLYWYRQAAGRGLQLLFYSVGIGQISSEVPQNLSASRPQDRQFILSSKKLLLSDSGFYLCAWSVGFLRGSDNSPLHFGNGTRLTVT.

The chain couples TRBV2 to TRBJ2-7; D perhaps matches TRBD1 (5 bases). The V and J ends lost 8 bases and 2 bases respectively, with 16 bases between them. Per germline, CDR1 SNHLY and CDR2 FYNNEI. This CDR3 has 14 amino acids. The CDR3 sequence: CASLTYRGPYEQYF. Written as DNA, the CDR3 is TGTGCCAGCCTTACATATAGGGGTCCCTACGAGCAGTACTTC.